This T cell receptor (beta chain) was profiled in a study of blood T cell repertoires in COVID-19. Study information: The United States, Italy and Spain provided the acute and convalescent COVID-19 samples. PBMCs, B-cell-depleted T cells, or T cells were the source of the cDNA or gDNA that made up the material.

Methods used by the authors: Cell counts per sample came from amplifying reference gene primers. Repertoires were generated with immunoSEQ multiplex PCR, while TCRdb's copy carries only in-frame clones and drops some. The V and J calls and the clone size are those of that table, but D and trimming were determined from the DNA. The sample shows 120,000 or so clones, about 88% of them seen only once. V lost 5 bases and J 8 bases, leaving 19 bases between the germline ends. Germline V gene data show CDR1 as SEHNR and CDR2 as FQNEAQ (reference sequence). This CDR3 spans 16 amino acids. The V and J genes are TRBV7-9 and TRBJ1-6; D possibly corresponds to TRBD1 (5 bases). This clonotype originated in a woman between 50 and 59 years old with acute or convalescent COVID-19. The specimen sequenced was peripheral blood. The CDR3 is CASSRGGPRGDSPLHF. The CDR3 DNA is TGTGCCAGCAGCCGGGGGGGACCGCGCGGTGATTCACCCCTCCACTTT.